This T cell receptor (beta chain) was documented in a study of CD8+ T cells in alopecia areata. Germline V CDR1 and CDR2: LNHNV, YYDKDF (reference sequence). The length of the CDR3 is 17 residues. Trimming took off 0 bases at V and 4 bases at J, with 19 bases between the two ends. The study's findings and limits: Normal scalp had lower clonality than lesional scalp, with alopecia totalis/universalis lesions showing this most strongly. Alphabeta T cells residing in normal skin are also sequenced in scalp samples.

After isolation, RNA underwent reverse transcription to generate cDNA as the sequencing template. TCRdb's table, derived via immunoSEQ multiplex PCR, lists solely in-frame clones and lacks some. The sample includes about 170,000 clones, about 67% seen only once; the top ten take about an eighth. On this clone: The antigen is undetermined.

The sorting of PBMCs gave CD4+ and CD8+ T cells. The receptor's source is a human donor with alopecia areata. Material: CD8+ T cells sorted from blood, obtained at week 0. The rearrangement links TRBV15 to TRBJ2-7; D might be TRBD1 (8 bases). The CDR3 spells CATSRDPKHRGGYEQYF. The CDR3 DNA follows: TGTGCCACCAGCAGAGATCCCAAACACAGGGGGGGATACGAGCAGTACTTC.